A selection of T cell receptor beta chains follows, all from one sample in a study of immune heterogeneity within non-small cell lung tumors. Each CDR3 protein gets one entry after TCRdb re-called the multiplex PCR reads with MiXCR. The profile shows roughly 10,000 distinct CDR3 sequences, about 20% of them singletons. The source material was lung tumor tissue. The receptors originated from a man in his 60s with non-small cell lung cancer. Each CDR3 is given with its conserved first and last residue. The D gene is left open where the match is weak. The size entry is marked missing in some rows and otherwise reads once, few, many or a size class.

TRBD1	TRBV5-5	TRBJ2-2	-	CASSSPTGVGTGELFF	TGTGCCAGCAGCTCCCCTACAGGGGTAGGCACCGGGGAGCTGTTTTTT
-	TRBV9	TRBJ1-6	medium-sized	CASSAQSSYNSPLHF	TGTGCCAGCAGCGCCCAGAGCTCCTATAATTCACCCCTCCACTTT
-	TRBV20-1	TRBJ1-1	few	CSARPRTSLRTEAFF	TGCAGTGCTAGGCCGAGGACATCGCTCAGGACTGAAGCTTTCTTT
-	TRBV15	TRBJ1-5	many	CATSRGHLTDPAQPQHF	TGTGCCACCAGCAGAGGGCACTTGACGGATCCCGCTCAGCCCCAGCATTTT
TRBD2	TRBV7-9	TRBJ2-5	few	CASRQGLAGVETQYF	TGTGCCAGCAGGCAGGGACTAGCGGGAGTAGAGACCCAGTACTTC
-	TRBV7-9	TRBJ1-2	few	CASSYVVGVLLYGYTF	TGTGCCAGCAGCTACGTTGTGGGGGTTCTCCTCTATGGCTACACCTTC
-	TRBV30	TRBJ1-1	many	CAWNRVVTEAFF	TGTGCCTGGAATAGGGTTGTCACTGAAGCTTTCTTT
-	TRBV29-1	TRBJ2-7	-	CSARGGNYEQYF	TGCAGCGCCCGAGGGGGAAACTACGAGCAGTACTTC
-	TRBV7-3	TRBJ2-7	medium-sized	CASSRGTGSYEQYF	TGTGCCAGCAGCCGGGGGACGGGATCCTACGAGCAGTACTTC
-	TRBV20-1	TRBJ2-7	many	CSARGEYEQYF	TGCAGTGCTAGAGGGGAGTACGAGCAGTACTTC
TRBD1	TRBV5-5	TRBJ2-7	few	CASSLVGGGYEQYF	TGTGCCAGCAGCTTGGTAGGGGGCGGATACGAGCAGTACTTC
-	TRBV7-8	TRBJ1-2	few	CASSFQGAFNYGYTF	TGTGCCAGCAGCTTCCAAGGGGCTTTTAACTATGGCTACACCTTC
TRBD2	TRBV20-1	TRBJ2-3	many	CSARDGLAGADTQYF	TGCAGTGCTAGAGATGGACTAGCGGGAGCAGATACGCAGTATTTT
-	TRBV4-1	TRBJ1-5	many	CASSQEGGNQPQHF	TGCGCCAGCAGCCAAGAGGGGGGAAACCAGCCCCAGCATTTT
TRBD2	TRBV10-3	TRBJ2-7	few	CAIRVAGSGHEQYF	TGTGCCATCAGAGTAGCGGGGTCGGGCCACGAGCAGTACTTC
-	TRBV7-9	TRBJ2-3	-	CASSLGINTDTQYF	TGTGCCAGCAGCTTAGGGATCAACACAGATACGCAGTATTTT
TRBD1	TRBV12-3/TRBV12-4	TRBJ1-4	few	CASSLGQGHSGYEKLFF	TGTGCCAGCAGCCTAGGACAGGGCCACTCAGGCTATGAAAAACTGTTTTTT
TRBD2	TRBV4-1	TRBJ2-3	-	CASSQDRLAGGGDTQYF	TGCGCCAGCAGCCAAGATAGGCTAGCGGGAGGAGGAGATACGCAGTATTTT
-	TRBV18	TRBJ2-7	-	CASSPPDSTLSGQYF	TGTGCCAGCTCACCCCCGGACAGTACCCTTTCCGGGCAGTACTTC
-	TRBV30	TRBJ1-1	-	CAWVMNTEAFF	TGTGCCTGGGTCATGAACACTGAAGCTTTCTTT
-	TRBV6-1	TRBJ1-3	many	CASSKGLILGGNTIYF	TGTGCCAGCAGCAAGGGACTCATCCTGGGAGGAAACACCATATATTTT
TRBD1	TRBV27	TRBJ2-1	many	CASGSGQGEENEQFF	TGTGCCAGCGGCTCGGGACAGGGGGAAGAAAATGAGCAGTTCTTC
TRBD2	TRBV20-1	TRBJ2-1	-	CSARLRRGNEQFF	TGCAGTGCCCGACTTAGGCGGGGGAATGAGCAGTTCTTC
TRBD1	TRBV30	TRBJ2-5	-	CAWSTGGRETQYF	TGTGCCTGGAGTACAGGGGGTCGAGAGACCCAGTACTTC
-	TRBV18	TRBJ2-1	-	CASTLSRDNEQFF	TGTGCCAGCACTCTGAGTAGGGACAATGAGCAGTTCTTC
-	TRBV9	TRBJ2-7	few	CASSVRSGPAYEQYF	TGTGCCAGTAGCGTCAGATCGGGGCCCGCCTACGAGCAGTACTTC
-	TRBV10-3	TRBJ2-3	medium-sized	CAISEKGYTDTQYF	TGTGCCATCAGTGAAAAGGGATACACAGATACGCAGTATTTT
-	TRBV6-6	TRBJ2-7	medium-sized	CASSYSDNGFYEQYF	TGTGCCAGCAGTTACTCCGATAATGGTTTCTACGAGCAGTACTTC
-	TRBV27	TRBJ1-1	few	CASSPEGLRNTEAFF	TGTGCCAGCAGCCCCGAGGGGCTTCGCAACACTGAAGCTTTCTTT
-	TRBV5-6	TRBJ1-3	-	CASSAARSTIYF	TGTGCCAGCAGCGCCGCCCGGAGCACCATATATTTT
-	TRBV24-1	TRBJ2-5	medium-sized	CATSESPRETQYF	TGTGCCACCAGTGAGTCCCCTAGGGAGACCCAGTACTTC
-	TRBV11-2	TRBJ2-1	few	CASSRRTGPYNEQFF	TGTGCCAGCAGTCGACGGACGGGACCATACAATGAGCAGTTCTTC
TRBD2	TRBV3-1	TRBJ2-7	-	CASSRLAGLGYEQYF	TGTGCCAGCAGTCGACTAGCGGGCCTCGGGTACGAGCAGTACTTC
-	TRBV7-3	TRBJ1-6	few	CASSLQSSGPLHF	TGTGCCAGCAGCTTGCAGTCCTCGGGACCCCTCCACTTT
TRBD1	TRBV27	TRBJ1-4	many	CASSLPLDRGAEKLFF	TGTGCCAGCAGTTTACCCCTTGACAGGGGAGCGGAAAAACTGTTTTTT
-	TRBV12-3/TRBV12-4	TRBJ2-1	-	CASSLEGVGEQFF	TGTGCCAGCAGTTTAGAAGGCGTGGGTGAGCAGTTCTTC
-	TRBV15	TRBJ2-1	-	CATSRGVGAGSSYNEQLF	-
-	TRBV12-3/TRBV12-4	TRBJ1-5	-	CASSFFDNQPQHF	TGTGCCAGCAGTTTTTTTGACAATCAGCCCCAGCATTTT
TRBD1	TRBV12-3/TRBV12-4	TRBJ1-1	-	CASSQEVWTGGTPGTEAFF	TGTGCCAGCAGCCAAGAAGTATGGACAGGGGGTACTCCGGGCACTGAAGCTTTCTTT
-	TRBV7-3	TRBJ2-1	medium-sized	CASSLYIYNEQFF	TGTGCCAGCAGCTTATATATCTACAATGAGCAGTTCTTC
TRBD2	TRBV20-1	TRBJ2-2	-	CSARLTGTSIPGELFF	TGCAGTGCTAGGCTAACCGGGACTAGTATTCCCGGGGAGCTGTTTTTT
TRBD1	TRBV12-5	TRBJ2-1	medium-sized	CASGGDRGRLGEQFF	TGTGCTAGTGGAGGGGACAGGGGGCGCTTGGGTGAGCAGTTCTTC
-	TRBV19	TRBJ2-1	medium-sized	CASSIVGGHRNEQFF	TGTGCCAGTAGTATAGTTGGGGGGCATCGCAATGAGCAGTTCTTC
-	TRBV5-1	TRBJ2-5	-	CASSLGARETQYF	TGCGCCAGCAGCTTGGGGGCTAGGGAGACCCAGTACTTC
TRBD1	TRBV28	TRBJ2-5	-	CASSSARSGQGKETQYF	TGTGCCAGCAGTAGTGCCCGATCGGGACAGGGAAAAGAGACCCAGTACTTC
TRBD1	TRBV20-1	TRBJ1-4	medium-sized	CSAIPGQGAGEKLFF	TGCAGTGCTATTCCGGGACAGGGGGCGGGTGAAAAACTGTTTTTT
TRBD1	TRBV6-1	TRBJ2-5	few	CASNGQGKETQYF	TGTGCCAGCAATGGACAGGGGAAAGAGACCCAGTACTTC
-	TRBV19	TRBJ2-1	many	CASSRQAFNEQFF	TGTGCCAGTAGTAGGCAGGCCTTCAATGAGCAGTTCTTC
-	TRBV5-1	TRBJ1-3	medium-sized	CASSLAAGSTGNTIYF	TGCGCCAGCAGCTTGGCCGCGGGAAGTACTGGAAACACCATATATTTT
TRBD1	TRBV20-1	TRBJ2-7	-	CSARDGQVSYEQYF	TGCAGTGCTAGAGACGGACAGGTCTCCTACGAGCAGTACTTC
TRBD2	TRBV20-1	TRBJ2-7	many	CSARTSGYEQYF	TGCAGTGCTCGGACTAGCGGCTACGAGCAGTACTTC
-	TRBV20-1	TRBJ2-7	-	CSARDFRGLSSYEQYF	TGCAGTGCTAGAGATTTCCGGGGCCTGAGCTCCTACGAGCAGTACTTC
-	TRBV7-7	TRBJ2-5	-	CASSLSTLGRGQETQYF	TGTGCTAGCAGCCTATCTACCTTAGGCAGGGGCCAAGAGACCCAGTACTTC
TRBD2	TRBV11-2	TRBJ2-3	few	CASSLFAGETDTQYF	TGTGCCAGCAGCTTATTTGCGGGAGAGACAGATACGCAGTATTTT
-	TRBV19	TRBJ2-7	medium-sized	CASSVKGPTIYEQYF	TGTGCCAGTAGTGTGAAGGGACCGACTATCTACGAGCAGTACTTC
-	TRBV20-1	TRBJ2-7	medium-sized	CSASRGVAGGYEQYF	TGCAGTGCTAGTAGGGGGGTAGCGGGTGGCTACGAGCAGTACTTC
-	TRBV19	TRBJ2-7	medium-sized	CASSALVSGTTYEQYF	TGTGCCAGTAGTGCATTAGTCTCAGGGACCACCTACGAGCAGTACTTC